The 26 T cell receptor beta chains listed next were all sequenced from one sample in a study of regulatory T cells in long-lasting Graves disease. Investigators prepared the TCR beta libraries by applying iRepertoire HTBI primers and Arm-PCR of CDR3 regions. TCRdb redid the calling of the multiplex PCR reads with MiXCR, one entry per CDR3 protein. Of 520,000 or so distinct CDR3 sequences listed, around 11% are singletons. Indicated time point: newly diagnosed GD, antithyroid drugs for less than 3 months. From RNA extracted from PBMCs, the TCR library was made. The sample was also linked to a second study, of T cells in Graves' hyperthyroidism and ophthalmopathy.

Sequenced here: peripheral blood mononuclear cells (PBMCs), sampled at new diagnosis, from a patient treated with antithyroid drugs. The receptors stem from a woman aged 25-40 years with Graves disease.

V usage is TRBV11-2 and J usage is TRBJ1-1; D not certain. With 5 bases removed from V and 3 bases from J, the gap between germline ends came to 13 bases. The CDR3 extends over 14 amino acids. Germline-derived CDR1 and CDR2 are SGHAT and FQNNGV. The CDR3 DNA sequence: TGTGCCAGCAGCATACCCGGGTGGTACACTGAAGCTTTCTTT. Residues: CASSIPGWYTEAFF.

Of note for this clonotype: A much larger clonotype is one base distant, so this may be a read error. The chain links TRBV7-2 to TRBJ1-1, with 7 positions matching TRBD1. The CDR3 has 16 amino acids. With V trimmed by 5 bases and J by 0 bases, 9 bases remained unmatched. Germline values: CDR1 SGHTA, CDR2 FQGNSA. This CDR3 is CASSLDRELLNTEAFF. In DNA form, the CDR3 reads TGTGCCAGCAGCCTCGACAGGGAGCTTTTGAACACTGAAGCTTTCTTT.

This clonotype was picked up a small number of times. This chain joins TRBV19 and TRBJ2-1; 11 positions match TRBD2. V dropped 3 bases and J dropped 4; count of bases not matched to a gene: 11. This CDR3 is built from 18 residues. Germline V CDR1 and CDR2: LNHDA, SQIVND (reference sequence). The CDR3 loop is CASSMISGRALGYNEQFF. The CDR3 DNA reads as TGTGCCAGTAGTATGATTAGCGGGAGGGCCCTTGGTTACAATGAGCAGTTCTTC.

V and J are TRBV29-1 and TRBJ2-1, with D perhaps TRBD1 or TRBD2 (6 bases each). CDR3 length: 16 residues. Germline CDR1 is SQVTM and CDR2 is ANQGSEA. Trimming stripped 1 base from V and 7 bases from J, with 20 bases between. The CDR3 bases are TGCAGCGTTGAAGGGGTAGGGGGGACGATGGGGAATGAGCAGTTCTTC. Protein: CSVEGVGGTMGNEQFF.

This clonotype has at least ten counts. The V gene is TRBV27, the J gene TRBJ1-6, with 7 bases identical to TRBD1. V lost 9 bases and J lost 4; bases outside the gene matches: 9. The CDR3 is made up of 15 amino acids. Germline loops: CDR1 MNHEY, CDR2 SMNVEV (reference sequence). CDR3 sequence (DNA): TGTGCCAGTTGGGCCACAGGGGATTATAATTCACCCCTCCACTTT. Amino acids: CASWATGDYNSPLHF.

This clonotype was recorded at least ten times. The chain uses TRBV2 and TRBJ2-3; perhaps TRBD2 as D (6 bases). The V end lost 3 bases, the J end lost 6 bases, and 16 bases lay between the germline ends. This CDR3 has 15 residues. Germline V gives CDR1 SNHLY, CDR2 FYNNEI. The CDR3 bases are TGTGCCAGCAGTGACTTCGCGCGGAGGGAGGATACGCAGTATTTT. The encoded protein is CASSDFARREDTQYF.

Only one count was recorded for this clonotype. A far larger clone is a single base away, which makes a read error likely. V gene TRBV6-5 combines with J gene TRBJ2-3; possibly TRBD1 or TRBD2 for D (5 bases each). The V gene's germline CDR1 is MNHEY and CDR2 SVGAGI. This CDR3 comprises 16 residues. CDR3 residues: CTSSYSRGSGTDTQYF. The DNA for the CDR3 is TGTACCAGCAGTTACTCGAGGGGAAGCGGCACAGATACGCAGTATTTT.

This clonotype was detected many times. The chain carries TRBV13 and TRBJ1-1, with a tentative D call TRBD1 (6 bases). The V gene lost 3 bases and the J gene lost 0 bases, with 11 bases spanning the gap. The CDR3 contains 15 residues. Germline V gives CDR1 PRHDT, CDR2 FYEKMQ (reference sequence). The CDR3 loop reads CASSLTGYLNTEAFF. CDR3 bases: TGTGCCAGCAGCTTGACAGGTTACCTGAACACTGAAGCTTTCTTT. The variable domain in full, completed from reference TRBV13 and TRBJ1-1, reads AAGVIQSPRHLIKEKRETATLKCYPIPRHDTVYWYQQGPGQDPQFLISFYEKMQSDKGSIPDRFSAQQFSDYHSELNMSSLELGDSALYFCASSLTGYLNTEAFFGQGTRLTVV.

This clonotype was seen ten or more times. This chain joins TRBV7-2 and TRBJ1-5; D not resolved. Germline V gives CDR1 SGHTA, CDR2 FQGNSA. V lost 4 bases to trimming and J lost 5 bases, with 12 bases between them. The CDR3 contains 14 residues. The CDR3 sequence: CASSSTPPYQPQHF. The CDR3 nucleotides read TGTGCCAGCAGCTCGACACCTCCCTATCAGCCCCAGCATTTT. The complete variable domain, with remaining parts taken from reference TRBV7-2 and TRBJ1-5, reads GAGVSQSPSNKVTEKGKDVELRCDPISGHTALYWYRQSLGQGLEFLIYFQGNSAPDKSGLPSDRFSAERTGGSVSTLTIQRTQQEDSAVYLCASSSTPPYQPQHFGDGTRLSIL.

This clonotype showed up many times. The rearrangement uses TRBV29-1 and TRBJ2-3; perhaps TRBD2 as D (5 bases). The CDR3 length is 13 residues. Per germline, CDR1 SQVTM and CDR2 ANQGSEA. V lost 3 bases and J lost 4, with 11 bases in between. The CDR3 DNA reads TGCAGCGTTGACGATCTAGCAGCAGATACGCAGTATTTT. Translation: CSVDDLAADTQYF.

This clonotype came up many times. The rearrangement links TRBV20-1 to TRBJ1-5; D may be TRBD1 (5 bases). The CDR3 is 16 residues long. Trimming cost V 0 bases and J 6 bases, with 18 bases left between them. Germline CDR1 DFQATT, CDR2 SNEGSKA (reference sequence). The CDR3 reads CSARDSSGRASQPQHF. CDR3 nucleotide sequence: TGCAGTGCTAGAGATAGCTCAGGGCGAGCGAGTCAGCCCCAGCATTTT.

This clonotype was detected only a few times. The V gene is TRBV5-4, the J gene TRBJ1-2; D is uncertain. The CDR3 extends over 13 amino acids. V shed 5 bases and J shed 4 bases, with 12 bases lying between them. The germline V gene encodes CDR1 SGHNT and CDR2 YYREEE (reference sequence). The CDR3 spells CASSPDWLYGYTF. The CDR3 DNA is TGTGCCAGCAGTCCCGACTGGCTCTATGGCTACACCTTC.

This clonotype was detected only a few times. This chain joins TRBV7-2 and TRBJ2-3; 8 positions match TRBD2. Per germline, CDR1 SGHTA and CDR2 FQGNSA. The J segment lost 0 bases and the V segment lost 1 base, leaving 6 bases of the junction unmatched. The CDR3 is made up of 17 amino acids. The CDR3 bases are TGTGCCAGCAGCTTAGTTGCGGCGGGGGGAAGCACAGATACGCAGTATTTT. This encodes CASSLVAAGGSTDTQYF. Full variable domain (outside the CDR3, taken from reference TRBV7-2 and TRBJ2-3): GAGVSQSPSNKVTEKGKDVELRCDPISGHTALYWYRQSLGQGLEFLIYFQGNSAPDKSGLPSDRFSAERTGGSVSTLTIQRTQQEDSAVYLCASSLVAAGGSTDTQYFGPGTRLTVL.

The V gene is TRBV28, the J gene TRBJ1-3; D is unresolved. The CDR3 has 16 amino acids. Trimming stripped 5 bases from V and 0 bases from J, with 14 bases between. In germline, CDR1 is MDHEN, CDR2 SYDVKM. The CDR3 DNA reads as TGTGCCAGCAGTCCCTACCTGGGTCCCTCTGGAAACACCATATATTTT. Its translation is CASSPYLGPSGNTIYF.

Ten or more counts support this clonotype. The chain employs TRBV28 and TRBJ2-7; 7 positions match TRBD1. The V and J ends lost 6 bases and 4 bases, in that order; junction bases with no gene match: 12. Germline CDR1 and CDR2: MDHEN and SYDVKM. The CDR3 loop spans 15 amino acids. The CDR3 loop reads CASSANSQGVYEQYF. The CDR3 DNA sequence: TGTGCCAGCAGCGCAAACAGTCAGGGGGTGTACGAGCAGTACTTC.

This clonotype was recorded many times. The chain links TRBV25-1 to TRBJ2-3; 8 nucleotides line up with TRBD2. Germline V gives CDR1 MGHDK, CDR2 SYGVNS. The CDR3 contains 19 residues. V gave up 5 bases and J gave up 3 bases; unmatched junction bases: 19. As DNA, the CDR3 is TGTGCCAGCAGTCCCCCCCCCAGCGGGAGACCCCTAGGGACAGATACGCAGTATTTT. It encodes CASSPPPSGRPLGTDTQYF.

This clonotype has at least ten counts. V usage is TRBV28 and J usage is TRBJ1-2; 9 nucleotides align to TRBD1. With V trimmed by 3 bases and J by 5 bases, 7 bases remained unmatched. This CDR3 has 15 residues. Germline CDR1 and CDR2: MDHEN and SYDVKM. CDR3 nucleotide sequence: TGTGCCAGCAGTTTCCCCGGGACAGGGAATTATGGCTACACCTTC. This sequence encodes CASSFPGTGNYGYTF.

This clonotype was recorded at least ten times. The chain carries TRBV20-1 and TRBJ1-3; D not certain. This CDR3 region has 13 residues. Trimming pared 4 bases from V and 0 bases from J, leaving 7 bases between. The V gene's germline CDR1 is DFQATT and CDR2 SNEGSKA (reference sequence). The CDR3: CSAKGRSGNTIYF. The CDR3 region has the DNA TGCAGTGCTAAAGGTCGCTCTGGAAACACCATATATTTT.

This clonotype came up many times. V and J are TRBV6-1 and TRBJ1-1; TRBD1 is a possible D gene (5 bases). This CDR3 is 16 amino acids long. Per germline, CDR1 MNHNS and CDR2 SASEGT. Trimming stripped 7 bases from V and 2 bases from J, with 20 bases between. CDR3 amino acids: CASTPRRGASNTEAFF. The CDR3 coding sequence is TGTGCCAGCACCCCTCGACGGGGCGCATCCAACACTGAAGCTTTCTTT.

The CDR3 sequence is CASSRNSPNTEAFF. The CDR3 DNA follows: TGCGCCAGCAGCAGAAACAGTCCGAACACTGAAGCTTTCTTT. The J gene is TRBJ1-1, the V gene TRBV5-1; unclear D gene. V was pared by 4 bases and J by 1 base, with 11 bases between. The CDR3 is 14 amino acids. Germline V lookup: CDR1 SGHRS, CDR2 YFSETQ.

There are a few counts of this clonotype. The chain combines TRBV29-1 with TRBJ2-7; TRBD1 agrees at 8 bases. The V segment lost 0 bases and the J segment 3 bases; nucleotides outside the gene matches: 7. Germline V lookup: CDR1 SQVTM, CDR2 ANQGSEA. The CDR3 runs 15 residues. The CDR3 region is CSVEDGRDRNYEQYF. CDR3 nucleotides: TGCAGCGTTGAAGACGGGCGGGACAGGAACTACGAGCAGTACTTC.

Many counts were recorded for this clonotype. The chain employs TRBV3-1 and TRBJ2-1; D remains ambiguous. V gave up 0 bases and J gave up 8 bases, with 11 bases separating them. The CDR3 totals 14 residues. Germline V gene data show CDR1 as LGHDT and CDR2 as YNNKEL (reference sequence). The CDR3 DNA is TGTGCCAGCAGCCAAGAAGATTCTGGGGATGAGCAGTTCTTC. It yields the protein CASSQEDSGDEQFF.

This clonotype was observed at least ten times. V gene TRBV19 combines with J gene TRBJ2-5; the match to TRBD2 covers 7 bases. V shed 10 bases, J shed 5 bases, and the junction held 10 bases outside the gene matches. From germline, CDR1 is LNHDA and CDR2 SQIVND (reference sequence). This CDR3 has 13 amino acids. CDR3 in amino acids: CATSRDYEETQYF. The CDR3 region has the DNA TGTGCCACCAGCCGGGACTATGAGGAGACCCAGTACTTC.

This clonotype was found many times. The rearrangement links TRBV28 to TRBJ2-5; TRBD1 or TRBD2 may be the D gene (5 bases each). The CDR3 runs 15 residues. V dropped 4 bases and J dropped 1 base, with 13 bases sitting between them. CDR1 MDHEN and CDR2 SYDVKM come from the germline V gene. This chain's CDR3 is CASSSGRGLQETQYF. The DNA for the CDR3 is TGTGCCAGCAGTTCCGGACGGGGCCTCCAAGAGACCCAGTACTTC.

This clonotype was seen many times. V and J are TRBV28 and TRBJ1-1, with D possibly matching TRBD1 (6 bases). The ends were cut back, 10 bases at V and 6 bases at J, with 24 bases in the middle. The germline CDR1 and CDR2 sequences are MDHEN and SYDVKM. The CDR3 spans 15 residues. The CDR3 coding sequence is TGTGCCAACCAGGCTGGGGGCTACCCGGGGGCTGAAGCTTTCTTT. Translating gives CANQAGGYPGAEAFF.

This clonotype was seen many times. V usage is TRBV27 and J usage is TRBJ2-7; a possible D gene is TRBD1 (6 bases). Germline CDR1 reads MNHEY; CDR2 reads SMNVEV (reference sequence). This CDR3 region has 13 residues. V dropped 6 bases and J dropped 6 bases, with 15 bases sitting between them. CDR3 in DNA: TGTGCCAGCAGAACAAACAGGGAGCGCGAGCAGTACTTC. Translation: CASRTNREREQYF.